Below, one T cell receptor (beta chain) is given with its context. Libraries were prepared by immunoSEQ multiplex PCR; TCRdb keeps only in-frame clonotypes and omits some of them. The data show approximately 1.9 million clones, 93% seen once. The V end was cut by 4 bases, the J end by 0 bases, with 19 bases between. The CDR3 contains 16 residues. The germline V gene has CDR1 SQVTM and CDR2 ANQGSEA. In the naive CD8 group, cells lacked CD45RO and were positively selected for CCR7, so terminally differentiated effector memory CD45RA+ cells were left out. These data come from a study of shared clonotypes between healthy human individuals. Study summary: Those who served as donors were a couple of women and a few men between the ages of 18 and 49. Per donor, CD8 memory used one plate, CD8 naive used two, CD4 memory used three and CD4 naive used three.

The sequence came from a man aged 18 to 30 in good health. Some clones in this sample may be carry-over from other donors' samples. V usage is TRBV29-1 and J usage is TRBJ2-7; no clear D. The specimen was naive CD8+ T cells from PBMCs. CDR3 sequence reads: CSVVMAGRESSYEQYF. The CDR3, as DNA: TGCAGCGTTGTAATGGCTGGGCGTGAGAGCTCCTACGAGCAGTACTTC.